Each of the 23 T cell receptor beta chains below was sequenced from the same sample in a study of regulatory T cells in long-lasting Graves disease. Building the TCR beta libraries relied on iRepertoire HTBI primers, and CDR3 regions underwent Arm-PCR. Using its own MiXCR run on the multiplex PCR reads, TCRdb lists one record per CDR3 protein. The profile shows a few hundred thousand distinct CDR3 sequences, roughly 18% of them singletons. The time point is: newly diagnosed GD, antithyroid drugs for less than 3 months. With RNA extracted from PBMCs as input, the TCR library was made. These data were also reused for a study on T cells in Graves' hyperthyroidism and ophthalmopathy.

The specimen comprised peripheral blood mononuclear cells (PBMCs), sampled at new diagnosis, from a patient treated with antithyroid drugs. The receptors derive from a woman younger than 45 with Graves disease.

CDR3 coding DNA: TGCAGTGTCCCGGACAGGGCTAACTATGGCTACACCTTC. It translates to CSVPDRANYGYTF. The chain links TRBV20-1 to TRBJ1-2; 8 bases line up with TRBD1. The CDR3 runs 13 residues. With V trimmed by 7 bases and J by 0 bases, 4 bases remained unmatched. CDR1 and CDR2 (germline): DFQATT, SNEGSKA (reference sequence).

This clonotype was observed at least ten times. V and J are TRBV9 and TRBJ1-2; the D is unclear. The germline CDR1 and CDR2 sequences are SGDLS and YYNGEE. The CDR3 runs to 13 residues. V lost 3 bases, J lost 5 bases, and 11 bases lay in between. The CDR3 DNA reads TGTGCCAGCAGCGCCGTGAGAGGGTATGGCTACACCTTC. This gives the protein CASSAVRGYGYTF.

Many counts were recorded for this clonotype. CDR3 sequence reads: CASSPGTGDFTEAFF. CDR3 coding DNA: TGCGCCAGCAGCCCGGGGACAGGGGACTTCACTGAAGCTTTCTTT. The rearrangement uses TRBV5-1 and TRBJ1-1; 10 bases are shared with TRBD1. The CDR3 contains 15 residues. J was trimmed by 4 bases and V by 4 bases; bases with no gene match: 7. CDR1 and CDR2 (germline): SGHRS, YFSETQ.

This clonotype turned up a few times. V is TRBV6-2 or TRBV6-3 and J is TRBJ2-7; TRBD1 matches at 9 bases. Germline trimming cut 6 bases from V and 1 base from J; bases unmatched to any gene: 7. Germline assignment: CDR1 MNHEY and CDR2 SVGEGT. The CDR3 covers 15 residues. The CDR3 DNA reads as TGTGCCAGCAGCCCCCGACAGGGGGGGTCCTACGAGCAGTACTTC. This encodes CASSPRQGGSYEQYF.

Only a few counts were recorded for this clonotype. This may arise from a read error, as a much more abundant clone is one base away. The chain uses TRBV25-1 and TRBJ2-2; D not resolved. Germline CDR1 and CDR2: MGHDK and SYGVNS. The V end was cut by 6 bases, the J end by 0 bases, with 5 bases between. This CDR3 is built from 13 residues. In DNA, the CDR3 is TGTGCCAGCAGGCCCACGAACACCGGGGAGCTGTTTTTT. Translating it yields CASRPTNTGELFF.

As to this clonotype: With a much larger clone just one base away, this may be a read error. The V gene is TRBV9, the J gene TRBJ1-1; a weak D match, TRBD1 (6 bases). This CDR3 is built from 15 residues. Germline V CDR1 and CDR2: SGDLS, YYNGEE. CDR3 DNA: TGTACCAGCAGCGTAGAGGGACACATGAACACTGAAGCTTTCTTT. It yields the protein CTSSVEGHMNTEAFF.

The sample holds many counts of this clonotype. V usage is TRBV6-1 and J usage is TRBJ2-7; 12 bases are a match to TRBD2. The V gene end was trimmed by 0 bases and the J gene end by 4 bases; junction bases not matched to a gene: 13. Germline CDR1 and CDR2: MNHNS and SASEGT. This CDR3 region has 19 residues. CDR3 nucleotides: TGTGCCAGCAGTGAAGCCCCTATACTGACTAGCGGGGGCAAATACGAGCAGTACTTC. It specifies CASSEAPILTSGGKYEQYF.

The chain employs TRBV7-8 and TRBJ1-5; D is unclear. This CDR3 contains 14 residues. V dropped 1 base and J dropped 6 bases, with 10 bases sitting between them. CDR1 and CDR2 (germline): SGHVS, FQNEAQ. The CDR3 sequence is CASSLVGWGQPQHF. In DNA form, the CDR3 reads TGTGCCAGCAGCTTAGTCGGCTGGGGTCAGCCCCAGCATTTT.

This clonotype was seen repeatedly, ten times or more. The chain employs TRBV20-1 and TRBJ2-7; D is perhaps TRBD2 (5 bases). The germline CDR1 and CDR2 sequences are DFQATT and SNEGSKA (reference sequence). This CDR3 has 13 amino acids. V lost 4 bases and J 3 bases, leaving 13 bases between the germline ends. CDR3 amino acids: CSATLGVGYEQYF. CDR3 DNA sequence: TGCAGTGCTACCCTCGGGGTCGGCTACGAGCAGTACTTC.

This clonotype occurred many times. The chain uses TRBV20-1 and TRBJ1-5; TRBD1 is a possible D gene (5 bases). V was shortened by 3 bases and J by 9 bases, with 15 bases between the two germline ends. Germline V gene lookup returns CDR1 DFQATT and CDR2 SNEGSKA (reference sequence). This CDR3 is built from 13 residues. The CDR3 DNA follows: TGCAGTGCTAGGGGGACGGGGGACGCGCCCCAGCATTTT. The encoded protein is CSARGTGDAPQHF.

This sequence joins TRBV7-2 and TRBJ2-1, with D possibly being TRBD1 (5 bases). V was pared by 5 bases and J by 5 bases, with 10 bases between. This CDR3 is built from 13 residues. The germline gives CDR1 SGHTA, CDR2 FQGNSA. Here the CDR3 DNA reads TGTGCCAGCAGCCCTGACAGAAACAATGAGCAGTTCTTC. Protein product: CASSPDRNNEQFF.

Ten or more counts support this clonotype. This chain links TRBV5-4 with TRBJ2-3, with 11 bases lining up with TRBD2. V gave up 5 bases and J gave up 0 bases; unmatched junction bases: 8. The length of the CDR3 is 17 residues. Germline V gene sequence: CDR1 SGHNT, CDR2 YYREEE (reference sequence). CDR3 nucleotides: TGTGCCAGCAGGGGGACTAGCGGTCCTTTTAGCACAGATACGCAGTATTTT. Translated: CASRGTSGPFSTDTQYF.

The V and J genes are TRBV5-5 and TRBJ1-4; D not resolved. The CDR3 spans 14 residues. Germline assignment: CDR1 SGHKS and CDR2 YYEKEE (reference sequence). V dropped 3 bases and J dropped 7 bases, with 13 bases sitting between them. CDR3: CASSWTDIVEKLFF. CDR3 sequence (DNA): TGTGCCAGCAGCTGGACTGACATTGTTGAAAAACTGTTTTTT.

This clonotype was seen more than once but under ten times. The chain uses TRBV19 and TRBJ1-2; 9 bases align to TRBD1. The germline gives CDR1 LNHDA, CDR2 SQIVND (reference sequence). V gave up 9 bases and J gave up 9 bases; unmatched junction bases: 20. The CDR3 runs to 16 residues. DNA of the CDR3: TGTGCCAGCATCGACCCCGGACAGGGGAAGGGTTATCGCTACACCTTC. Amino acid sequence: CASIDPGQGKGYRYTF.

This clonotype was recorded many times. The rearrangement joins TRBV12-3 or TRBV12-4 to TRBJ1-4; TRBD1 agrees at 7 bases. The CDR3 contains 13 residues. The V segment lost 5 bases and the J segment 10 bases; nucleotides outside the gene matches: 7. The CDR3 DNA sequence: TGTGCCAGCAGTATTCTTACAGGGGTAAAACTGTTTTTT. Translating it yields CASSILTGVKLFF.

At least ten counts were recorded for this clonotype. The chain is built from TRBV19 and TRBJ2-7; D remains unclear. CDR3 length: 16 residues. The V gene's germline CDR1 is LNHDA and CDR2 SQIVND (reference sequence). V shed 0 bases and J shed 2 bases, with 14 bases lying between them. The CDR3 region has the DNA TGTGCCAGTAGTATAGATCGACGGCCAGAGCCCTACGAGCAGTACTTC. This codes for CASSIDRRPEPYEQYF.

This sequence joins TRBV19 and TRBJ2-1, with D possibly TRBD2 on 6 matching bases. V lost 1 base and J lost 6, with 7 bases in between. The CDR3 extends over 13 amino acids. Germline V gene data show CDR1 as LNHDA and CDR2 as SQIVND (reference sequence). Here the CDR3 DNA reads TGTGCCAGTAGTATAGTTAGCGGCAATGAGCAGTTCTTC. It codes for CASSIVSGNEQFF.

Many counts were recorded for this clonotype. The gene calls are TRBV13 and TRBJ2-7; 8 positions match TRBD1. J was trimmed by 1 base and V by 5 bases; bases with no gene match: 7. Germline CDR1 PRHDT, CDR2 FYEKMQ (reference sequence). The CDR3 totals 15 residues. The CDR3 spells CASSRGQGASYEQYF. The DNA for the CDR3 is TGTGCCAGCAGCCGGGGCCAGGGGGCTTCCTACGAGCAGTACTTC.

This clonotype was detected many times. This sequence joins TRBV19 and TRBJ1-5; D gene uncertain. The germline gives CDR1 LNHDA, CDR2 SQIVND (reference sequence). V lost 1 base and J lost 9, with 13 bases in between. The CDR3 is made up of 14 amino acids. The CDR3: CASSIGPLRWPQHF. The CDR3 DNA is TGTGCCAGTAGTATAGGACCCCTTAGGTGGCCCCAGCATTTT.

This clonotype was detected ten times or more. The rearrangement links TRBV5-1 to TRBJ2-1, with TRBD2 matching 9 bases. This CDR3 contains 16 residues. Trimming took 0 bases from V and 3 from J; bases not matched to a gene: 4. The germline V gene has CDR1 SGHRS and CDR2 YFSETQ. The CDR3 bases are TGCGCCAGCAGCTTGGCCCCAGCGGGGGGCTACAATGAGCAGTTCTTC. It codes for CASSLAPAGGYNEQFF.

This clonotype was observed many times. This chain joins TRBV7-2 and TRBJ1-2, with 9 nucleotides matching TRBD1. Looked up from germline, CDR1 is SGHTA and CDR2 is FQGNSA. The CDR3 runs 14 residues. Trimming took 1 base from V and 8 from J; bases not matched to a gene: 5. For the CDR3, the DNA is TGTGCCAGCAGCTTAGGGGACAGGGCTGGCGGCTACACCTTC. Translated, it gives CASSLGDRAGGYTF.

At least ten counts were recorded for this clonotype. The gene calls are TRBV20-1 and TRBJ1-1, with 8 bases lining up with TRBD1. The junction had 14 bases not matched to a gene; V was cut back by 3 bases and J by 8 bases. The CDR3 length is 15 residues. Germline V gene lookup returns CDR1 DFQATT and CDR2 SNEGSKA (reference sequence). The CDR3: CSASKGTGGRSEAFF. CDR3 nucleotide sequence: TGCAGTGCTAGTAAAGGGACAGGAGGGAGAAGCGAAGCTTTCTTT.

The sample holds many counts of this clonotype. The chain uses TRBV2 and TRBJ2-1; D may be TRBD1 or TRBD2 (5 bases each). Germline CDR1 and CDR2: SNHLY and FYNNEI. The germline V and J ends were trimmed by 6 bases and 6 bases, with 15 bases remaining between them. The CDR3 spans 14 residues. DNA of the CDR3: TGTGCCAGCAGCCCGGGACGGCCGTTCAATGAGCAGTTCTTC. It encodes CASSPGRPFNEQFF.